The T cell receptor (beta chain) described here comes from a study of naive and memory T cell subsets. Study results and caveats: Over 95% of naive TCR sequences appeared only once after error correction, unlike memory subsets. Possibly reflecting memory cells re-expressing CD45RA, a few larger clonotypes occurred in naive repertoires, especially CD8. From naive to CM, EM and EMRA, diversity decreased and Gini increased.

Both TRBC1 and TRBC2 were covered by a beta constant-region primer of two equimolar oligonucleotides. The ligated cDNA underwent four PCR rounds using SP2 and nested alpha and beta constant-region primers. Ligation attached a single-stranded oligonucleotide with a 12-nucleotide UMI and the SP2 primer to the cDNA 3' end. TCRdb passed the UMI-ligation and nested PCR reads through MiXCR, listing each CDR3 protein once. This sample has around 93,000 distinct CDR3 sequences, with about 10% found just once. The CDR3 totals 18 residues. Trimming at V came to 3 bases and at J to 7 bases, leaving 11 bases not matched to a gene. As to this clonotype: Its matching antigen is unknown.

The material sequenced was naive CD4+ T cells from blood. The chain couples TRBV12-3 or TRBV12-4 to TRBJ2-2; TRBD2 matches at 13 bases. The clonotype comes from a human donor in good health. The DNA for the CDR3 is TGTGCCAGCAGTTTCGTCACTAGCGGGGGGGCCGAGAGCGGGGAGCTGTTTTTT. Protein sequence: CASSFVTSGGAESGELFF.